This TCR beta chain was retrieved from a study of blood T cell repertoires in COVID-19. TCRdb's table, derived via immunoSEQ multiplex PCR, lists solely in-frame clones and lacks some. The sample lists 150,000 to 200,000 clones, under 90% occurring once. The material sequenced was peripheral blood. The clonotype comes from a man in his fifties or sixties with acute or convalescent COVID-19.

The CDR3 sequence: CASSSVGTGATYSGNTIYF. DNA of the CDR3: TGCGCCAGCAGCTCGGTTGGGACAGGAGCTACCTACTCTGGAAACACCATATATTTT. The chain is built from TRBV5-1 and TRBJ1-3, with 8 bases that match TRBD1. V shed 3 bases and J 0 bases; nucleotides not matched to a gene: 14. The CDR3 extends over 19 amino acids. Germline V gene data show CDR1 as SGHRS and CDR2 as YFSETQ.